This TCR beta chain came from a study of blood T cell repertoires in COVID-19. About the research overall: The United States, Italy and Spain were the sources of the acute and convalescent COVID-19 samples. From T cells, B-cell-depleted T cells, or PBMCs came the material, which was cDNA or gDNA.

Unmatched junction bases numbered 8, after V lost 1 base and J lost 8 bases. This CDR3 has 16 residues. Germline CDR1 is KGHDR and CDR2 is SFDVKD. How the authors handled the data: The authors estimated nucleated cell counts from reference gene primer amplification. Sequencing used immunoSEQ multiplex PCR; TCRdb keeps in-frame clones, though not all of them. V and J calls and clone size are given by that table; D and trimming were obtained from the DNA. The sample lists around 140,000 clones, over 65% seen once, with around 17% in the top ten. The sequenced material came from peripheral blood. The rearrangement links TRBV24-1 to TRBJ2-1; TRBD1 matches 9 bases. The TCR was taken from a man aged 50 or older with acute or convalescent COVID-19. The CDR3 bases are TGTGCCACCAGTGATTTCGGGACAGGGATGGTCGATGAGCAGTTCTTC. Protein sequence: CATSDFGTGMVDEQFF.